This entry lists 29 T cell receptor beta chains sequenced from one sample in a study of cytomegalovirus exposure and HLA in healthy donors. This PCR relied on a set of 60 Vbeta primers and 13 Jbeta primers. The data were produced by immunoSEQ multiplex PCR, yet TCRdb's version contains in-frame clones alone and is incomplete. Counted here are about 150,000 clones, 60% to 80% occurring once; the ten biggest clones make up roughly an eighth. The sample taken for sequencing was PBMCs. The receptors shown here come from a woman in her 50s in good health and CMV-seropositive.

The chain recombines TRBV4-2 with TRBJ2-5; 16 nucleotides align to TRBD2. V gave up 3 bases and J gave up 4 bases; unmatched junction bases: 2. CDR1 is LGHNA, CDR2 YNFKEQ, per germline. This CDR3 region has 16 residues. Here the CDR3 reads CASSQGTSGGAETQYF. The CDR3 DNA reads TGTGCCAGCAGCCAGGGGACTAGCGGGGGGGCAGAGACCCAGTACTTC.

This clone was detected only a few times. The chain employs TRBV7-3 and TRBJ2-2, with TRBD2 identical over 11 bases. The ends lost 5 bases at V and 1 base at J; junction bases unmatched: 6. Germline V lookup: CDR1 SGHTA, CDR2 FQGTGA. The CDR3 runs 17 residues. The CDR3 protein is CASSPGLAGRNTGELFF. DNA for the CDR3: TGTGCCAGCAGCCCCGGACTAGCGGGTAGGAACACCGGGGAGCTGTTTTTT.

CDR3 sequence reads: CASSEEAANTGELFF. CDR3 DNA: TGTGCCAGCAGTGAAGAAGCGGCGAACACCGGGGAGCTGTTTTTT. This chain joins TRBV2 and TRBJ2-2; tentative D call: TRBD2 (5 bases). Germline V gene lookup returns CDR1 SNHLY and CDR2 FYNNEI. V dropped 1 base and J dropped 0 bases, with 6 bases sitting between them. The CDR3 spans 15 residues.

This clone occurred a few times. The rearrangement links TRBV27 to TRBJ2-7; 12 bases match TRBD1. Germline V gene sequence: CDR1 MNHEY, CDR2 SMNVEV (reference sequence). Trimming took 5 bases from V and 4 from J; bases not matched to a gene: 9. This CDR3 contains 16 residues. This CDR3 reads CASSPTGTGGLYEQYF. The CDR3 nucleotides are TGTGCCAGCAGTCCTACCGGGACAGGGGGCCTTTACGAGCAGTACTTC.

The rearrangement links TRBV7-8 to TRBJ2-2; 10 bases fit TRBD1. V dropped 2 bases and J dropped 11; count of bases not matched to a gene: 11. CDR1 is SGHVS, CDR2 FQNEAQ, per germline. The CDR3 loop spans 16 amino acids. CDR3 loop: CASSLPLRDRGRELFF. Written as DNA, the CDR3 is TGTGCCAGCAGCTTACCTCTCCGGGACAGGGGTCGAGAGCTGTTTTTT.

This chain joins TRBV7-3 and TRBJ2-1; TRBD2 might be the D (6 bases). Germline CDR1 and CDR2: SGHTA and FQGTGA. The CDR3 is 14 residues long. V lost 5 bases and J lost 7, with 15 bases in between. The CDR3 sequence: CASSLAPGRNEQFF. CDR3 DNA: TGTGCCAGCAGCCTCGCCCCAGGGAGGAATGAGCAGTTCTTC.

The chain links TRBV7-9 to TRBJ1-1; TRBD1 matches at 7 bases. CDR1 and CDR2 (germline): SEHNR, FQNEAQ (reference sequence). The CDR3 extends over 16 amino acids. Losses at the gene ends were 4 bases for V and 6 bases for J; bases not matched to a gene: 14. The CDR3 DNA sequence: TGTGCCAGCAGCTCGAAAGGAGACAGGGTAGACCCTGAAGCTTTCTTT. Translated, it gives CASSSKGDRVDPEAFF.

The chain combines TRBV2 with TRBJ1-1; 7 bases line up with TRBD1. Looked up from germline, CDR1 is SNHLY and CDR2 is FYNNEI. J was trimmed by 3 bases and V by 10 bases; bases with no gene match: 17. This CDR3 is 16 amino acids long. This CDR3 reads CATSTPTWDSDTEAFF. Written as DNA, the CDR3 is TGTGCCACCTCGACCCCGACCTGGGACAGCGACACTGAAGCTTTCTTT.

This clone has more than one count but fewer than ten. The chain joins TRBV6-6 to TRBJ2-1; D is unresolved. Germline V CDR1 and CDR2: MNHNY, SVGAGI (reference sequence). The V and J ends lost 2 bases and 4 bases respectively, with 6 bases between them. CDR3 length: 13 amino acids. The CDR3 DNA follows: TGTGCCAGCAGTTACGAACAGTACAATGAGCAGTTCTTC. Amino acids: CASSYEQYNEQFF.

For the CDR3, the DNA is TGTGCCATCAGTGAAGTACAGGGTTGGGAACTGTTTTTT. Protein sequence: CAISEVQGWELFF. This sequence joins TRBV10-3 and TRBJ1-4; D may be TRBD1 (6 bases). V lost 3 bases, J lost 12 bases, and 14 bases lay in between. The CDR3 has 13 residues. Germline loops: CDR1 ENHRY, CDR2 SYGVKD.

V and J are TRBV19 and TRBJ1-2; 8 positions match TRBD1. The germline V gene has CDR1 LNHDA and CDR2 SQIVND (reference sequence). The CDR3 is made up of 17 amino acids. The V and J ends lost 2 bases and 4 bases, in that order; junction bases with no gene match: 12. CDR3 sequence reads: CASSIPGTGFLGYGYTF. The CDR3 bases are TGTGCCAGTAGTATACCCGGGACAGGATTTCTGGGCTATGGCTACACCTTC.

The genes are TRBV6-5 and TRBJ1-4, with 10 bases aligning to TRBD1. V trimming: 5 bases; J trimming: 8 bases; junction bases outside the gene matches: 8. Germline loops: CDR1 MNHEY, CDR2 SVGAGI. The CDR3 spans 15 residues. Written as DNA, the CDR3 is TGTGCCAGCAGTAAAGACAGGGGGCGACGGGAAAAACTGTTTTTT. Translated: CASSKDRGRREKLFF.

This chain joins TRBV18 and TRBJ1-3, with D perhaps matching TRBD1 (6 bases). The length of the CDR3 is 16 residues. The germline V gene encodes CDR1 KGHSH and CDR2 LQKENI. V lost 5 bases and J lost 0, with 14 bases in between. CDR3 sequence reads: CASSVTTGGSGNTIYF. The CDR3 DNA follows: TGTGCCAGCTCAGTAACGACAGGCGGCTCTGGAAACACCATATATTTT.

The rearrangement links TRBV2 to TRBJ2-5; D may be TRBD1 (8 bases). The DNA end lines up better with TRBJ2-7; the J call may be wrong. The CDR3 is 14 amino acids. From germline, CDR1 is SNHLY and CDR2 FYNNEI. This CDR3 is CASRGTGGGYEQYF. For the CDR3, the DNA is TGTGCCAGCAGGGGTACAGGGGGAGGGTACGAGCAGTACTTC.

The V call is TRBV6-5, the J call TRBJ1-2; D unresolved. Germline V gene data show CDR1 as MNHEY and CDR2 as SVGAGI. V dropped 6 bases and J dropped 0 bases, with 11 bases sitting between them. The CDR3 loop spans 14 amino acids. CDR3 amino acids: CASSSYRANYGYTF. CDR3 DNA sequence: TGTGCCAGCAGCTCCTATCGTGCTAACTATGGCTACACCTTC.

This chain connects TRBV5-1 to TRBJ1-4; 10 nucleotides line up with TRBD1. The junction had 2 bases not matched to a gene; V was cut back by 4 bases and J by 5 bases. CDR3 length equals 14 residues. The germline gives CDR1 SGHRS, CDR2 YFSETQ. CDR3 bases: TGCGCCAGCAGCGGGACAGGGGCCAATGAAAAACTGTTTTTT. Translated, it gives CASSGTGANEKLFF. The full variable domain, in which reference TRBV5-1 and TRBJ1-4 provide the parts outside the CDR3, is KAGVTQTPRYLIKTRGQQVTLSCSPISGHRSVSWYQQTPGQGLQFLFEYFSETQRNKGNFPGRFSGRQFSNSRSEMNVSTLELGDSALYLCASSGTGANEKLFFGSGTQLSVL.

The chain recombines TRBV9 with TRBJ2-5; 12 positions match TRBD2. The CDR3 runs 16 residues. V shed 0 bases, J shed 5 bases, and the junction held 5 bases outside the gene matches. CDR1 is SGDLS and CDR2 is YYNGEE in the germline V gene. The CDR3 region has the DNA TGTGCCAGCAGCGTAGGGGGACTAGCGGGCATGGAGACCCAGTACTTC. Amino acid sequence: CASSVGGLAGMETQYF.

The rearrangement joins TRBV11-1 to TRBJ2-1, with D possibly matching TRBD1 (6 bases). This CDR3 has 17 amino acids. V lost 5 bases and J 2 bases, leaving 19 bases between the germline ends. CDR1 is SGHAT and CDR2 is FQDESV in the germline V gene (reference sequence). The CDR3 region is CASSTRSQGNPYNEQFF. CDR3 bases: TGTGCCAGCAGCACCCGATCACAGGGAAACCCCTACAATGAGCAGTTCTTC.

This chain connects TRBV4-1 to TRBJ2-4, with D possibly being TRBD1 (8 bases). The CDR3 runs 18 residues. Germline CDR1 reads MGHRA; CDR2 reads YSYEKL. V lost 1 base to trimming and J lost 5 bases, with 21 bases between them. Here the CDR3 reads CASSQGGGLQGAENIQYF. CDR3 DNA: TGCGCCAGCAGCCAAGGGGGGGGCCTTCAGGGGGCGGAAAACATTCAGTACTTC.

This clone was observed a few times. The chain combines TRBV30 with TRBJ2-5; TRBD2 agrees at 10 bases. Germline assignment: CDR1 GTSNPN and CDR2 SVGIG (reference sequence). The CDR3 is 14 amino acids. After removal of 0 bases from V and 4 bases from J, the junction contained 2 bases not matched to a gene. CDR3: CAWSVLAGRETQYF. DNA of the CDR3: TGTGCCTGGAGTGTACTAGCGGGGCGAGAGACCCAGTACTTC. Supplemented by reference TRBV30 and TRBJ2-5, the full variable domain reads SQTIHQWPATLVQPVGSPLSLECTVEGTSNPNLYWYRQAAGRGLQLLFYSVGIGQISSEVPQNLSASRPQDRQFILSSKKLLLSDSGFYLCAWSVLAGRETQYFGPGTRLLVL.

The V gene is TRBV5-1, the J gene TRBJ2-3, with 11 bases lining up with TRBD2. The J segment lost 5 bases and the V segment lost 0 bases, leaving 11 bases of the junction unmatched. From germline, CDR1 is SGHRS and CDR2 YFSETQ. This CDR3 spans 18 amino acids. CDR3 in amino acids: CASSLVSGGATARDTQYF. DNA of the CDR3: TGCGCCAGCAGCTTGGTTAGCGGGGGGGCAACGGCGCGAGATACGCAGTATTTT.

The J gene is TRBJ2-7, the V gene TRBV5-6, with D perhaps TRBD1 (6 bases). This CDR3 region has 14 residues. Per germline, CDR1 SGHDT and CDR2 YYEEEE. The V and J ends lost 1 base and 4 bases respectively, with 12 bases between them. The CDR3 sequence is CASSLRTAGYEQYF. The CDR3 DNA follows: TGTGCCAGCAGCTTGAGGACAGCAGGTTACGAGCAGTACTTC.

The rearrangement uses TRBV20-1 and TRBJ1-2, with unresolved D. In germline, CDR1 is DFQATT, CDR2 SNEGSKA (reference sequence). V was clipped by 0 bases and J by 7 bases, with 3 bases between them. There are 10 residues in the CDR3. CDR3 coding DNA: TGCAGTGCTAGAGAGGCTGGCTACACCTTC. Encoded protein: CSAREAGYTF.

The V call is TRBV5-1, the J call TRBJ1-2; 7 positions match TRBD1. V gave up 0 bases and J gave up 1 base; unmatched junction bases: 3. From germline, CDR1 is SGHRS and CDR2 YFSETQ. This CDR3 comprises 15 residues. The chain's CDR3 is CASSLETGVNYGYTF. DNA of the CDR3: TGCGCCAGCAGCTTGGAAACAGGGGTTAACTATGGCTACACCTTC.

This sequence joins TRBV10-3 and TRBJ2-1; perhaps TRBD2 as D (5 bases). V gave up 4 bases and J gave up 13 bases, with 14 bases separating them. The CDR3 is 12 amino acids. Germline V gives CDR1 ENHRY, CDR2 SYGVKD. The CDR3 reads CAISAEVEKQFF. In nucleotides, the CDR3 is TGTGCCATCAGTGCGGAGGTGGAGAAACAGTTCTTC.

The rearrangement joins TRBV19 to TRBJ2-2, with unresolved D. Deletions cut 7 bases from V and 6 bases from J, with 21 bases between. Germline lookup yields CDR1 LNHDA and CDR2 SQIVND (reference sequence). The CDR3 runs to 16 residues. CDR3 in amino acids: CASTTLSYTSAGELFF. The CDR3 nucleotides are TGTGCCAGTACCACCTTGTCTTATACTTCGGCCGGGGAGCTGTTTTTT.

This clone was seen only once. DNA of the CDR3: TGTGCCAGCAGTGACCAGGGGCGGGAGCAGTACTTC. Its translation: CASSDQGREQYF. The gene calls are TRBV2 and TRBJ2-7; D possibly corresponds to TRBD1 (6 bases). Germline values: CDR1 SNHLY, CDR2 FYNNEI. V was trimmed by 3 bases and J by 7 bases, leaving 10 bases between them. CDR3 length: 12 residues.

The V gene is TRBV7-9, the J gene TRBJ1-2; tentative D call: TRBD1 (6 bases). Trimming took 10 bases from V and 2 from J, leaving 14 bases between them. The CDR3 covers 13 residues. Germline V lookup: CDR1 SEHNR, CDR2 FQNEAQ (reference sequence). As DNA, the CDR3 is TGTGCCACCACAGGGTTCATCAACTATGGCTACACCTTC. Its translation is CATTGFINYGYTF.

This clone was detected only once. The chain couples TRBV13 to TRBJ1-2; 12 bases map to TRBD1. J lost 8 bases, V lost 3 bases, and 16 bases had no gene match. The CDR3 length is 18 residues. Germline CDR1 PRHDT, CDR2 FYEKMQ (reference sequence). This CDR3 reads CASSFAGGQGARGQGYTF. DNA of the CDR3: TGTGCCAGCAGCTTTGCCGGGGGACAGGGGGCGCGCGGGCAAGGCTACACCTTC.